This T cell receptor beta chain was sequenced during a study of shared clonotypes between healthy human individuals. CD45RO negativity and positive selection for CCR7 defined naive CD8 cells, a population that excluded terminally differentiated effector memory CD45RA+ cells. This clone has a single count. The CDR3 is 15 residues long. Per germline, CDR1 SEHNR and CDR2 FQNEAQ (reference sequence). The V and J ends lost 5 bases and 0 bases respectively, with 14 bases between them. Measured with immunoSEQ multiplex PCR; TCRdb has only the in-frame clones, and not every one. This table holds about 2.1 million clones, under 95% found once.

What was sequenced was naive CD8+ T cells from PBMCs. The chain employs TRBV7-9 and TRBJ2-7; D tentatively reads TRBD1 or TRBD2 (5 bases each). This clonotype was sampled from a man between 18 and 35 years old in good health. Some clones in this sample may be carry-over from other donors' samples. DNA for the CDR3: TGTGCCAGCAGCAATAGGGACGGCTACTCCTACGAGCAGTACTTC. Residues: CASSNRDGYSYEQYF.